A selection of T cell receptor beta chains follows, all from one sample in a study of T cell responses to AZD1222 COVID-19 vaccine. Measured with immunoSEQ multiplex PCR; TCRdb has only the in-frame clones, and not every one. The sample contains about 110,000 clones, 80% to 95% of which appear only once. The source material was peripheral blood, sampled 28 days after the second AZD1222 dose. The receptors come from an adult who received the AZD1222 COVID-19 vaccine. The CDR3 runs from the conserved cysteine through the conserved F or W. D genes are given only for firm matches. A clone size is listed for some rows: how often the clone was seen (once, few, many), or a class if it is expanded.

CDR3	DNA	size	D	V	J
CASRPWVAGGSYNEQFF	TGTGCCAGTAGGCCTTGGGTGGCGGGGGGATCCTACAATGAGCAGTTCTTC	-	TRBD2	TRBV19	TRBJ2-1
CASRGTTLAYEQYF	TGTGCCAGTAGGGGGACAACTCTGGCCTACGAGCAGTACTTC	few	-	TRBV19	TRBJ2-7
CASANRGLAKNIQYF	TGCGCCAGCGCAAACAGAGGACTAGCCAAAAACATTCAGTACTTC	-	-	TRBV10-2	TRBJ2-4
CASSLVGGEKLFF	TGCGCCAGCAGCTTGGTGGGGGGAGAAAAACTGTTTTTT	-	-	TRBV5-1	TRBJ1-4
CASSPRTGRESYTF	TGTGCCAGCTCACCCCGGACAGGGAGGGAGTCCTACACCTTC	-	TRBD1	TRBV18	TRBJ1-2
CASSYRDRSMRNQPQHF	TGTGCCAGCAGTTACCGGGACAGATCCATGCGCAATCAGCCCCAGCATTTT	-	TRBD1	TRBV28	TRBJ1-5
CASSEANWAGSYGYTF	TGTGCCAGCAGCGAAGCAAATTGGGCAGGGTCCTATGGCTACACCTTC	-	-	TRBV9	TRBJ1-2
CASSLSGANVLTF	TGTGCCAGCAGCCTTTCTGGGGCCAACGTCCTGACTTTC	-	-	TRBV14	TRBJ2-6
CASSLLSGQYQPQHF	TGTGCCAGCAGTTTATTGTCGGGACAGTACCAGCCCCAGCATTTT	-	TRBD1	TRBV28	TRBJ1-5
CASSPKRWGHVGYF	TGTGCCAGCTCACCGAAGCGTTGGGGGCACGTTGGGTACTTC	-	-	TRBV18	TRBJ2-4
CASRPDRNTEAFF	TGTGCCAGCAGACCCGACAGGAACACTGAAGCTTTCTTT	-	-	TRBV7-9	TRBJ1-1
CASSLGGRGNQPQHF	TGCGCCAGCAGCTTGGGGGGCAGGGGAAATCAGCCCCAGCATTTT	-	-	TRBV5-1	TRBJ1-5
CAWSSRNYEQYF	TGTGCCTGGAGCTCACGGAACTACGAGCAGTACTTC	-	-	TRBV30	TRBJ2-7
CASSYSRIFSGQGVWQPQHF	TGTGCCAGCAGTTACTCGAGAATTTTCTCAGGACAGGGGGTATGGCAGCCCCAGCATTTT	-	TRBD1	TRBV6-2/TRBV6-3	TRBJ1-5
CASTPAPLTYEQYF	TGCGCCAGCACCCCGGCACCGTTAACCTACGAGCAGTACTTC	-	-	TRBV5-1	TRBJ2-7
CASSTHRGENTEAFF	TGTGCCAGCAGCACCCACAGGGGGGAGAACACTGAAGCTTTCTTT	few	TRBD1	TRBV7-9	TRBJ1-1
CASSLAGASPAETQYF	TGTGCCAGCAGCTTAGCGGGGGCCAGCCCCGCGGAGACCCAGTACTTC	-	-	TRBV7-2	TRBJ2-5
CSAAANRGVSDTQYF	TGCAGCGCCGCGGCCAACAGGGGAGTATCGGATACGCAGTATTTT	-	TRBD1	TRBV29-1	TRBJ2-3
CASSFTSNQPQHF	TGTGCCAGCAGCTTTACCAGCAATCAGCCCCAGCATTTT	-	-	TRBV5-5	TRBJ1-5
CASSYRRGRDTEAFF	TGTGCCAGCAGTTACCGTCGGGGCCGGGACACTGAAGCTTTCTTT	-	-	TRBV27	TRBJ1-1
CASSLEGTRTPLHF	TGCGCCAGCAGCTTGGAAGGGACTCGGACACCCCTCCACTTT	-	-	TRBV5-1	TRBJ1-6
CASSPGQLLNEKLFF	TGTGCCAGCAGCCCTGGACAGCTCCTTAATGAAAAACTGTTTTTT	-	-	TRBV5-6	TRBJ1-4
CASSSGGNYGYTF	TGCGCCAGCAGCTCGGGAGGGAACTATGGCTACACCTTC	-	-	TRBV5-1	TRBJ1-2
CASRGVPNTGELFF	TGTGCCAGCCGGGGGGTCCCGAACACCGGGGAGCTGTTTTTT	-	TRBD2	TRBV19	TRBJ2-2
CASSKGTGPEAFF	TGTGCCAGCAGCAAGGGGACAGGGCCTGAAGCTTTCTTT	-	TRBD1	TRBV5-4	TRBJ1-1
CASSDHSYQETQYF	TGTGCCAGCAGCGACCATAGTTACCAAGAGACCCAGTACTTC	few	-	TRBV3-1/TRBV3-2	TRBJ2-5
CSASGGDKLFF	TGCAGTGCTAGTGGGGGGGATAAACTGTTTTTT	-	-	TRBV20-1	TRBJ1-4
CASHGIRRRTEAFF	TGTGCCAGTCATGGGATAAGGAGGCGAACTGAAGCTTTCTTT	-	-	TRBV11-2	TRBJ1-1
CASSQRGGGNTEAFF	TGTGCCAGCAGCCAGAGAGGTGGGGGGAACACTGAAGCTTTCTTT	-	-	TRBV4-2	TRBJ1-1
CAISESGGDTGELFF	TGTGCCATCAGTGAGTCTGGGGGCGACACCGGGGAGCTGTTTTTT	-	-	TRBV10-3	TRBJ2-2
CASSAGNSGNTIYF	TGTGCCAGCAGCGCCGGTAACTCTGGAAACACCATATATTTT	-	-	TRBV9	TRBJ1-3
CASSRYPGQPNTEAFF	TGTGCCAGCAGCCGATATCCGGGACAGCCGAACACTGAAGCTTTCTTT	-	TRBD1	TRBV7-9	TRBJ1-1
CASSQDGTGGGQPQHF	TGTGCCAGCAGCCAAGACGGGACAGGGGGCGGCCAGCCCCAGCATTTT	-	TRBD1	TRBV4-2	TRBJ1-5
CASTQRDRGRNTEAFF	TGTGCCAGCACCCAGCGGGACAGGGGCCGGAACACTGAAGCTTTCTTT	-	TRBD1	TRBV5-4	TRBJ1-1
CASRPTGRSVDTEAFF	TGCGCCAGCAGACCCACAGGCCGGAGCGTGGACACTGAAGCTTTCTTT	once	-	TRBV5-1	TRBJ1-1
CAISESLAGGPADTQYF	TGTGCCATCAGTGAGTCCCTAGCGGGGGGGCCGGCAGATACGCAGTATTTT	-	TRBD2	TRBV10-3	TRBJ2-3
CAISESQRTGELFF	TGTGCCATCAGTGAGTCCCAAAGAACCGGGGAGCTGTTTTTT	-	-	TRBV10-3	TRBJ2-2
CASSSGANQPQHF	TGCGCCAGCAGCTCGGGGGCCAATCAGCCCCAGCATTTT	-	-	TRBV5-1	TRBJ1-5
CASSRVGRRFEKLFF	TGTGCCAGCAGCCGAGTCGGGAGGAGGTTTGAAAAACTGTTTTTT	-	-	TRBV5-6	TRBJ1-4
CAISRTGQTTYEQYF	TGTGCCATCAGTAGAACGGGACAGACGACCTACGAGCAGTACTTC	-	TRBD1	TRBV10-3	TRBJ2-7
CASSTMGGFPQSSYNEQFF	TGCGCCAGCAGCACCATGGGGGGGTTTCCCCAGAGCTCCTACAATGAGCAGTTCTTC	-	TRBD2	TRBV4-1	TRBJ2-1
CASSSPSADDTDTQYF	TGTGCCAGCAGTTCCCCGAGTGCGGACGACACAGATACGCAGTATTTT	-	-	TRBV28	TRBJ2-3
CASSLLGGHEQYF	TGTGCCAGCAGTTTGCTCGGAGGGCACGAGCAGTACTTC	once	-	TRBV12-3/TRBV12-4	TRBJ2-7
CASSPLAGGTDTQYF	TGTGCCAGCTCACCCCTAGCGGGGGGCACAGATACGCAGTATTTT	few	TRBD2	TRBV18	TRBJ2-3
CASEKGAETQYF	TGTGCCAGCGAAAAGGGCGCAGAGACCCAGTACTTC	-	-	TRBV3-1/TRBV3-2	TRBJ2-5
CASSEGLAGPYEQYF	TGTGCCAGCAGCGAGGGACTAGCGGGGCCCTACGAGCAGTACTTC	once	TRBD2	TRBV5-6	TRBJ2-7
CASSPGQGGETQYF	TGTGCCAGCTCACCCGGACAGGGGGGAGAGACCCAGTACTTC	-	TRBD1	TRBV18	TRBJ2-5
CASSPRQGTEAFF	TGTGCCAGCAGTCCGCGACAGGGCACTGAAGCTTTCTTT	-	TRBD1	TRBV27	TRBJ1-1
CASSAIRGDRVGYGYTF	TGTGCCAGCTCAGCGATCCGAGGAGACAGGGTTGGCTATGGCTACACCTTC	-	TRBD1	TRBV18	TRBJ1-2
CASSGPGQGEVNTEAFF	TGTGCCAGCAGTGGTCCGGGACAAGGGGAAGTGAACACTGAAGCTTTCTTT	-	-	TRBV25-1	TRBJ1-1